This TCR beta chain was profiled in a study of T cell changes during pregnancy in multiple sclerosis. As for this clone: The sample has other DNA sequences that encode this CDR3 too.

The CDR3 contains 14 residues. Germline CDR1 is SGHTA and CDR2 is FQGNSA. Losses at the gene ends were 6 bases for V and 1 base for J; bases not matched to a gene: 4. TCRdb's copy holds only in-frame clones and misses some; the assay was immunoSEQ multiplex PCR. The sample holds 10,000 to 13,000 clones; roughly 91% are singletons and the top ten take 5% to 6.5%. This chain links TRBV7-2 with TRBJ1-1, with TRBD1 identical over 8 bases. This specimen was CD8+ T cells from peripheral blood mononuclear cells, taken in the first trimester of pregnancy. The sequence was obtained from a female donor in good health, enrolled as a control in a pregnancy study. The CDR3 loop reads CASSPGGWNTEAFF. The DNA for the CDR3 is TGTGCCAGCAGTCCAGGGGGCTGGAACACTGAAGCTTTCTTT.